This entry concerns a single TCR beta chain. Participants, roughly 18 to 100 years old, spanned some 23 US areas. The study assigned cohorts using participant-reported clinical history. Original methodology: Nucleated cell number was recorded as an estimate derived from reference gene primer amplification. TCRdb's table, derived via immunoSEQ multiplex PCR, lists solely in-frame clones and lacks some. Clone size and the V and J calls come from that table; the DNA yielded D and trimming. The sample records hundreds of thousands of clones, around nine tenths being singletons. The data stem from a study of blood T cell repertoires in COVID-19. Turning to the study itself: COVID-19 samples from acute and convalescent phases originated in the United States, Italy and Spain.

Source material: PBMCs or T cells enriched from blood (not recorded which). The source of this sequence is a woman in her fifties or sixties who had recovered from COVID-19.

The CDR3 nucleotides are TGTGCCAGCAGCGTCGGCACGGGTCAGTATTTT. This sequence encodes CASSVGTGQYF. The J gene is TRBJ2-3, the V gene TRBV9; D uncertain. This CDR3 has 11 amino acids. V lost 2 bases to trimming and J lost 12 bases, with 10 bases between them. Germline CDR1 and CDR2: SGDLS and YYNGEE.